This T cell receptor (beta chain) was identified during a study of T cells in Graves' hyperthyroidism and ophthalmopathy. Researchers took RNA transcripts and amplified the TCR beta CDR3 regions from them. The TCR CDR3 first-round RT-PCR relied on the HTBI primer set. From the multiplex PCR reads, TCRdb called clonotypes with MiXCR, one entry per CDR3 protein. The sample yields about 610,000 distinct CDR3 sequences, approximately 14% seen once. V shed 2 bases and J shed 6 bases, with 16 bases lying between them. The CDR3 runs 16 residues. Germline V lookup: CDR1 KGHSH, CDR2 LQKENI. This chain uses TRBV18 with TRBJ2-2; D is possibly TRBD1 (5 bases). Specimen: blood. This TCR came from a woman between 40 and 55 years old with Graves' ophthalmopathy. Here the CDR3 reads CASSPEGAVLAGELFF. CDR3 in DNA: TGTGCCAGCTCACCAGAAGGGGCCGTTTTAGCCGGGGAGCTGTTTTTT.